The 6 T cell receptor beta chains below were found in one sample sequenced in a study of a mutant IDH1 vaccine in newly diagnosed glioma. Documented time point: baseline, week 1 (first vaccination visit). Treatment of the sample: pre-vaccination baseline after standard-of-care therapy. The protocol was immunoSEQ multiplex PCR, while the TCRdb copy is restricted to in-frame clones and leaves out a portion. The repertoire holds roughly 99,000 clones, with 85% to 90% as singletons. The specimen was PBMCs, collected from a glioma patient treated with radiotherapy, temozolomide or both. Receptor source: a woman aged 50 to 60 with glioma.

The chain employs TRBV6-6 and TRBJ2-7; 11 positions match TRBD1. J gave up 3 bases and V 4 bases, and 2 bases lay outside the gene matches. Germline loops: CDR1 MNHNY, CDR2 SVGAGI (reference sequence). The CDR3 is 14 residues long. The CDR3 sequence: CASSFGTGGYEQYF. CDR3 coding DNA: TGTGCCAGCAGTTTCGGGACAGGGGGCTACGAGCAGTACTTC.

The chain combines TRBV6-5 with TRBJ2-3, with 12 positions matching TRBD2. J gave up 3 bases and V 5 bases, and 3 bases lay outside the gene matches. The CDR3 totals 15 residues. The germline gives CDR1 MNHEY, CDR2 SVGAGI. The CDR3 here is CASSALAGGTDTQYF. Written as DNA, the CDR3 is TGTGCCAGCAGTGCCCTAGCGGGAGGGACAGATACGCAGTATTTT.

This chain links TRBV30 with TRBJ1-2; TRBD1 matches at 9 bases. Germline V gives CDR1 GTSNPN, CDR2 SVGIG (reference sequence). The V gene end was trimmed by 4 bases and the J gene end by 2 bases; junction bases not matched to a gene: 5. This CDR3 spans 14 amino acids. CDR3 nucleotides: TGTGCCTGGAACCTCGGGACAGGGAACTATGGCTACACCTTC. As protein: CAWNLGTGNYGYTF.

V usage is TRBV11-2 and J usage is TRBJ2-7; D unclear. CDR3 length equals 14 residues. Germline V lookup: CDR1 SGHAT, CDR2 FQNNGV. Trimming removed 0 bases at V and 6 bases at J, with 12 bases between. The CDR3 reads CASSLDPSVGEQYF. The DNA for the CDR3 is TGTGCCAGCAGCTTAGATCCGAGTGTAGGCGAGCAGTACTTC.

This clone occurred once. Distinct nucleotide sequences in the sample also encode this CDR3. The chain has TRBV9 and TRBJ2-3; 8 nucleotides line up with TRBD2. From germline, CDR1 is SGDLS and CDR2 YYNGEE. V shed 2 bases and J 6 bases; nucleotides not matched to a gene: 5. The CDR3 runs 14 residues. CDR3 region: CASSVSGKVDTQYF. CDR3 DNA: TGTGCCAGCAGCGTTAGCGGGAAGGTCGATACGCAGTATTTT.

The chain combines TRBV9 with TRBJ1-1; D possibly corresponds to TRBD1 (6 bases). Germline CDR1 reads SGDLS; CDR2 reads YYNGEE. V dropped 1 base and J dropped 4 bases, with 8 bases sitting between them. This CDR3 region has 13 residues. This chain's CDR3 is CASSVSRGTEAFF. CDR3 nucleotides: TGTGCCAGCAGCGTATCCAGGGGCACTGAAGCTTTCTTT.